This TCR beta chain originates from a study of T cell repertoires in aging, cancer and after chemotherapy. Rearranged V-D-J TRB sequences were amplified with a mixed TRB-A/B primer pool. MiXCR was run by TCRdb on the multiplex PCR reads, yielding one entry per CDR3 protein. Here the sample spans about 15,000 distinct CDR3 sequences, over 45% being singletons. The CDR3 loop spans 15 amino acids. Trimming left V 5 bases short and J 0 bases short, with 11 bases between. Peripheral blood genomic DNA, not sorted cells or RNA, was the template. The specimen was blood. The source of this sequence is a human donor in good health. J is TRBJ2-1 and V is TRBV12-3 or TRBV12-4, with D tentatively TRBD1 (5 bases). This CDR3 reads CASSPDSLSYNEQFF. The CDR3, as DNA: TGTGCCAGCAGTCCTGACAGTCTCTCCTACAATGAGCAGTTCTTC.